The source of this T cell receptor (beta chain) is a study of blood T cell repertoires in COVID-19. Across the whole study: Sites in the United States, Italy and Spain provided acute and convalescent COVID-19 samples. Sources were T cells, B-cell-depleted T cells, or PBMCs; the material itself was cDNA or gDNA.

The authors' processing: Amplified reference gene primers provided the basis for estimating nucleated cell counts. Repertoires were generated with immunoSEQ multiplex PCR, while TCRdb's copy carries only in-frame clones and drops some. V, J and clone size are taken as reported in that table, and D and trimming were inferred from the DNA itself. Of 50,000 to 75,000 clones in the sample, 75% to 80% were seen once. V dropped 0 bases and J dropped 3 bases, with 6 bases sitting between them. The CDR3 has 13 residues. In germline, CDR1 is SGHKS, CDR2 YYEKEE (reference sequence). The source material was peripheral blood. This chain links TRBV5-5 with TRBJ2-5; D not certain. This receptor was taken from a woman over 75 with acute or convalescent COVID-19. CDR3 sequence: CASSLAQKETQYF. The CDR3, as DNA: TGTGCCAGCAGCTTGGCTCAGAAAGAGACCCAGTACTTC.